The 29 T cell receptor beta chains reported below all come from one sample, sequenced in a study of blood T cell repertoires in COVID-19. Clones were read by immunoSEQ multiplex PCR, and TCRdb kept only the in-frame ones, dropping some. The top ten clones hold less than 9.5% of a sample with 150,000 to 250,000 clones, about 86% of them seen once. Sequencing input: PBMCs or T cells enriched from blood (not recorded which). The receptors were sampled from a man aged 35 to 55 who had recovered from COVID-19.

CDR3 in amino acids: CASSRQGTMNTEAFF. CDR3 sequence (DNA): TGTGCCAGCAGTCGACAGGGAACCATGAACACTGAAGCTTTCTTT. The V and J genes are TRBV6-5 and TRBJ1-1; TRBD1 agrees at 7 bases. The CDR3 contains 15 residues. The junction had 6 bases not matched to a gene; V was cut back by 5 bases and J by 0 bases. In germline, CDR1 is MNHEY, CDR2 SVGAGI.

The chain has TRBV5-4 and TRBJ2-5; D may be TRBD2 (6 bases). V dropped 4 bases and J dropped 2 bases, with 9 bases sitting between them. Germline values: CDR1 SGHNT, CDR2 YYREEE (reference sequence). The CDR3 spans 13 residues. The CDR3 DNA is TGTGCCAGCAGCCCAGGGACTCAAGAGACCCAGTACTTC. Its protein is CASSPGTQETQYF.

The CDR3 DNA reads as TGTGCCAGCAGCTCGTTACAGGGGGCTAGTCAGCCCCAGCATTTT. This translates into CASSSLQGASQPQHF. This chain links TRBV7-2 with TRBJ1-5; TRBD1 matches 9 bases. CDR3 length: 15 amino acids. Germline-derived CDR1 and CDR2 are SGHTA and FQGNSA. Trimming at V came to 4 bases and at J to 6 bases, leaving 7 bases not matched to a gene.

The chain recombines TRBV5-6 with TRBJ1-3; no definite D call. The CDR3 extends over 13 amino acids. Germline CDR1 is SGHDT and CDR2 is YYEEEE. Trimming removed 0 bases at V and 5 bases at J, with 6 bases between. In DNA, the CDR3 is TGTGCCAGCAGCTTGGGAGGGCGAAACACCATATATTTT. It encodes CASSLGGRNTIYF.

The V gene is TRBV30, the J gene TRBJ2-3; 7 bases align to TRBD2. J lost 3 bases, V lost 4 bases, and 10 bases had no gene match. The CDR3 has 15 amino acids. Germline CDR1 reads GTSNPN; CDR2 reads SVGIG (reference sequence). The CDR3 sequence is CAWTAGGGRTDTQYF. In DNA form, the CDR3 reads TGTGCCTGGACCGCTGGCGGGGGACGGACAGATACGCAGTATTTT.

The chain links TRBV18 to TRBJ1-2; maybe TRBD1 (5 bases). The CDR3 is 15 amino acids. Trimming took 2 bases from V and 1 from J, leaving 11 bases between them. Germline loops: CDR1 KGHSH, CDR2 LQKENI. As DNA, the CDR3 is TGTGCCAGCTCACCAAACTCACAGGATAACTATGGCTACACCTTC. This gives the protein CASSPNSQDNYGYTF.

This clone was seen only once. The chain links TRBV19 to TRBJ2-7; 7 nucleotides line up with TRBD1. The CDR3 covers 14 residues. Losses at the gene ends were 5 bases for V and 3 bases for J; bases not matched to a gene: 7. Germline V lookup: CDR1 LNHDA, CDR2 SQIVND (reference sequence). CDR3 DNA sequence: TGTGCCAGTAGTGTGTCCCGGGACAGCTACGAGCAGTACTTC. Translated, it gives CASSVSRDSYEQYF.

In DNA, the CDR3 is TGTGCCTGGAGTGTGTGGCAGGGGGCAGGAACTAATGAAAAACTGTTTTTT. It codes for CAWSVWQGAGTNEKLFF. This chain joins TRBV30 and TRBJ1-4, with 8 bases aligning to TRBD1. The length of the CDR3 is 17 residues. Germline CDR1 GTSNPN, CDR2 SVGIG (reference sequence). Trimming cost V 0 bases and J 1 base; bases outside gene matches: 7. Combining the CDR3 with reference TRBV30 and TRBJ1-4 gives the whole variable domain SQTIHQWPATLVQPVGSPLSLECTVEGTSNPNLYWYRQAAGRGLQLLFYSVGIGQISSEVPQNLSASRPQDRQFILSSKKLLLSDSGFYLCAWSVWQGAGTNEKLFFGSGTQLSVL.

This clone was observed once. This sequence joins TRBV12-3 or TRBV12-4 and TRBJ2-1; maybe TRBD1 (6 bases). Trimming took 6 bases from V and 10 from J, leaving 16 bases between them. The CDR3 extends over 13 amino acids. DNA of the CDR3: TGTGCCAGCAGCCCTGATGGAACAGGGGAGCAGTTCTTC. Its translation: CASSPDGTGEQFF.

The chain carries TRBV28 and TRBJ2-3; possibly TRBD1 for D (6 bases). Germline CDR1 MDHEN, CDR2 SYDVKM. Trimming took off 4 bases at V and 0 bases at J, with 8 bases between the two ends. CDR3 length: 14 amino acids. For the CDR3, the DNA is TGTGCCAGCAGTTCCGGACAGAGCACAGATACGCAGTATTTT. Protein: CASSSGQSTDTQYF.

J is TRBJ1-1 and V is TRBV28; the D is unclear. CDR3 size: 13 residues. Trimming stripped 5 bases from V and 2 bases from J, with 9 bases between. Germline CDR1 is MDHEN and CDR2 is SYDVKM. CDR3 bases: TGTGCCAGCAGTCCCCCCCTAAACACTGAAGCTTTCTTT. Residues: CASSPPLNTEAFF.

There are a few counts of this clone. The chain is built from TRBV11-1 and TRBJ2-2; 9 bases fit TRBD2. The CDR3 sequence is 14 residues long. The germline gives CDR1 SGHAT, CDR2 FQDESV (reference sequence). V lost 2 bases, J lost 6 bases, and 1 base stayed unmatched. CDR3: CASSLKRGAGELFF. In DNA, the CDR3 is TGTGCCAGCAGCTTAAAGCGGGGGGCCGGGGAGCTGTTTTTT.

This clone was counted once. This sequence joins TRBV4-1 and TRBJ1-2; TRBD1 is a possible D gene (6 bases). V was pared by 0 bases and J by 3 bases, with 23 bases between. The CDR3 length is 19 residues. Per the germline V gene, CDR1 is MGHRA and CDR2 is YSYEKL. The CDR3 sequence is CASSQDKVGQPLIYYGYTF. CDR3 in DNA: TGCGCCAGCAGCCAAGATAAAGTCGGACAGCCCCTGATCTACTATGGCTACACCTTC.

The chain employs TRBV5-1 and TRBJ1-1; D is ambiguous. Between the trimmed V and J ends, which lost 0 bases and 0 bases, there was a span of 6 bases. This CDR3 comprises 14 residues. Germline CDR1 and CDR2: SGHRS and YFSETQ. CDR3 sequence reads: CASSLGQVNTEAFF. The CDR3 region has the DNA TGCGCCAGCAGCTTGGGTCAGGTGAACACTGAAGCTTTCTTT.

V usage is TRBV11-2 and J usage is TRBJ1-5; D possibly corresponds to TRBD1 (5 bases). V shed 5 bases and J shed 7 bases, with 12 bases lying between them. Germline V CDR1 and CDR2: SGHAT, FQNNGV. The CDR3 sequence is 13 residues long. CDR3: CASSPGAKQPQHF. DNA for the CDR3: TGTGCCAGCAGCCCTGGGGCTAAACAGCCCCAGCATTTT.

In the case of this clone: Other DNA sequences in the sample encode the same CDR3. The chain has TRBV20-1 and TRBJ1-5; 7 bases fit TRBD1. After removal of 3 bases from V and 5 bases from J, the junction contained 4 bases not matched to a gene. The germline gives CDR1 DFQATT, CDR2 SNEGSKA (reference sequence). The CDR3 has 13 residues. CDR3 nucleotides: TGCAGTGCTAGTAGACAGGGAGATCAGCCCCAGCATTTT. Its protein product is CSASRQGDQPQHF.

CDR3 nucleotide sequence: TGTGCCAGCAGCCTGGACAGGGGGCTGACCGGGGAGCTGTTTTTT. Encoded protein: CASSLDRGLTGELFF. This chain connects TRBV7-2 to TRBJ2-2, with TRBD1 matching 11 bases. V lost 5 bases to trimming and J lost 5 bases; unmatched junction nucleotides: 4. Germline V lookup: CDR1 SGHTA, CDR2 FQGNSA. This CDR3 is built from 15 residues.

The gene calls are TRBV21-1 and TRBJ1-2; the D call of TRBD1 is as the table states it, not checked on the DNA. TRBV21-1 constitutes a pseudogene. The CDR3 loop spans 16 amino acids. The CDR3 is CASSKRYGTVNYGYTF. The CDR3, as DNA: TGTGCCAGCAGCAAAAGATACGGGACAGTTAACTATGGCTACACCTTC.

The rearrangement joins TRBV20-1 to TRBJ2-1; 7 bases map to TRBD1. Germline V gene data show CDR1 as DFQATT and CDR2 as SNEGSKA (reference sequence). V lost 3 bases to trimming and J lost 4 bases; unmatched junction nucleotides: 6. CDR3 length: 14 residues. CDR3 in DNA: TGCAGTGCTAGTCTGGGGACAGCTTACAATGAGCAGTTCTTC. As protein: CSASLGTAYNEQFF.

The genes are TRBV19 and TRBJ1-1, with D possibly TRBD1 on 6 matching bases. V dropped 3 bases and J dropped 5 bases, with 10 bases sitting between them. The CDR3 length is 13 residues. CDR1 is LNHDA, CDR2 SQIVND, per germline (reference sequence). The CDR3 bases are TGTGCCAGTAGTATTGCGGGGGCAACTGAAGCTTTCTTT. It yields the protein CASSIAGATEAFF.

The chain joins TRBV11-2 to TRBJ2-1; 7 bases match TRBD1. The CDR3 extends over 17 amino acids. The germline V gene encodes CDR1 SGHAT and CDR2 FQNNGV. V lost 4 bases and J lost 0; bases outside the gene matches: 9. The CDR3 spells CASSSTARTGSYNEQFF. Written as DNA, the CDR3 is TGTGCCAGCAGCTCGACGGCCCGGACAGGCTCCTACAATGAGCAGTTCTTC. Based on the CDR3 plus reference TRBV11-2 and TRBJ2-1, the full variable domain is EAGVAQSPRYKIIEKRQSVAFWCNPISGHATLYWYQQILGQGPKLLIQFQNNGVVDDSQLPKDRFSAERLKGVDSTLKIQPAKLEDSAVYLCASSSTARTGSYNEQFFGPGTRLTVL.

The gene calls are TRBV19 and TRBJ2-3; no reliable D call. The CDR3 runs to 13 residues. The germline CDR1 and CDR2 sequences are LNHDA and SQIVND (reference sequence). V lost 5 bases, J lost 6 bases, and 12 bases lay in between. CDR3 protein: CASSVTSLDTQYF. The CDR3 region has the DNA TGTGCCAGTAGTGTGACTTCTTTGGATACGCAGTATTTT.

This clone occurred a few times. The genes are TRBV11-2 and TRBJ1-2, with a weak D call TRBD1 (6 bases). This CDR3 region has 15 residues. Germline CDR1 SGHAT, CDR2 FQNNGV. Trimming pared 1 base from V and 5 bases from J, leaving 14 bases between. As DNA, the CDR3 is TGTGCCAGCAGCTTAGGGGAGACAGGAGTTTATGGCTACACCTTC. Its protein is CASSLGETGVYGYTF.

The chain combines TRBV6-5 with TRBJ1-2; D remains ambiguous. Deletions cut 6 bases from V and 5 bases from J, with 16 bases between. Germline CDR1 MNHEY, CDR2 SVGAGI. The CDR3 loop spans 14 amino acids. The CDR3 protein is CASSQAPAHYGYTF. Here the CDR3 DNA reads TGTGCCAGCAGCCAGGCACCGGCACATTATGGCTACACCTTC.

This clone was seen once. This chain links TRBV13 with TRBJ1-1, with 9 bases identical to TRBD1. CDR3 length: 16 amino acids. Germline values: CDR1 PRHDT, CDR2 FYEKMQ (reference sequence). Trimming cost V 5 bases and J 0 bases; bases outside gene matches: 7. The DNA for the CDR3 is TGTGCCAGCAGCGCCCGACAGGGGGGGATGAACACTGAAGCTTTCTTT. This codes for CASSARQGGMNTEAFF.

The chain joins TRBV30 to TRBJ1-1; D unclear. CDR1 and CDR2 (germline): GTSNPN, SVGIG (reference sequence). Trimming pared 0 bases from V and 0 bases from J, leaving 8 bases between. The CDR3 has 14 residues. CDR3 sequence: CAWSVLTLNTEAFF. As DNA, the CDR3 is TGTGCCTGGAGTGTGCTCACACTGAACACTGAAGCTTTCTTT. Full variable domain (rest looked up from reference TRBV30 and TRBJ1-1): SQTIHQWPATLVQPVGSPLSLECTVEGTSNPNLYWYRQAAGRGLQLLFYSVGIGQISSEVPQNLSASRPQDRQFILSSKKLLLSDSGFYLCAWSVLTLNTEAFFGQGTRLTVV.

There are a few counts of this clone. V and J are TRBV2 and TRBJ2-1; D remains unclear. CDR1 and CDR2 (germline): SNHLY, FYNNEI. The CDR3 extends over 15 amino acids. V dropped 10 bases and J dropped 1 base, with 17 bases sitting between them. CDR3 sequence reads: CATESVPESYNEQFF. The CDR3 DNA reads as TGTGCCACGGAGTCCGTGCCTGAGTCCTACAATGAGCAGTTCTTC.

This clone was counted a few times. This chain links TRBV5-5 with TRBJ2-2, with 8 bases identical to TRBD2. CDR3 length: 14 residues. Germline CDR1 and CDR2: SGHKS and YYEKEE (reference sequence). The V segment lost 3 bases and the J segment 4 bases; nucleotides outside the gene matches: 2. The CDR3 DNA reads TGTGCCAGCAGCTGGGGACTAGGCACCGGGGAGCTGTTTTTT. Translating gives CASSWGLGTGELFF.

The chain carries TRBV19 and TRBJ1-4; 7 nucleotides match TRBD1. J was trimmed by 5 bases and V by 3 bases; bases with no gene match: 3. This CDR3 region has 14 residues. Germline CDR1 LNHDA, CDR2 SQIVND (reference sequence). CDR3 coding DNA: TGTGCCAGTAGTATGGGACAGAACAATGAAAAACTGTTTTTT. Protein product: CASSMGQNNEKLFF.